This T cell receptor (beta chain) derives from a study of CD8 T cell repertoires and HIV-1 epitope variants. Turning to the study itself: Separate wells received one of Twenty-five Gag or Nef variant peptides.

CDR3 length: 17 amino acids. Trimming took 4 bases from V and 1 from J, leaving 14 bases between them. Germline-derived CDR1 and CDR2 are LNHDA and SQIVND (reference sequence). Profiling relied on immunoSEQ multiplex PCR, and the TCRdb table lists in-frame clones only, not all of them. The data hold roughly 100,000 clones, with roughly four fifths observed a single time. The material sequenced was uncultured baseline CD8+ T cells from peripheral blood mononuclear cells (PBMCs). The chain combines TRBV19 with TRBJ2-6; D ambiguous. The receptor's source is a male donor with HIV. CDR3 loop: CASSTVLFGSGANVLTF. The CDR3 nucleotides are TGTGCCAGTAGTACCGTCCTATTTGGGTCTGGGGCCAACGTCCTGACTTTC.